The clone carrying this T cell receptor (beta chain) was seen a single time. The data derive from a study of blood T cell repertoires in COVID-19. Germline V gene sequence: CDR1 SGHTA, CDR2 FQGNSA. V dropped 2 bases and J dropped 5; count of bases not matched to a gene: 7. There are 15 residues in the CDR3. The table came from immunoSEQ multiplex PCR; TCRdb's copy has only in-frame clones and leaves some out. The table records about 85,000 clones, around 89% of them present only once. Sequencing was done on a sample of peripheral blood. The sequence came from a woman aged 80 or older with active or convalescent COVID-19. The J gene is TRBJ2-3, the V gene TRBV7-2, with 7 bases that match TRBD2. CDR3 coding DNA: TGTGCCAGCAGCTTAAGGGGTCCGGGGGGAGATACGCAGTATTTT. It specifies CASSLRGPGGDTQYF.